This is a list of T cell receptor beta chains from one sample in a study of T-cell memory formation after mild COVID-19. In TCRdb, the 5' RACE reads were re-called with MiXCR into one record per CDR3 protein. The table records about 470,000 distinct CDR3 sequences, about 18% of them present only once. The sample comprised PBMCs or a T cell subset sorted from them (not recorded which). The receptors derive from an adult woman who had mild COVID-19 (a few samples of this study predate the infection). Cell type and time point are not known. Both conserved end residues are part of each CDR3. A D gene is named only where the DNA matches it firmly. Clone size is given for some rows only: seen once, a few or many times, or a class if the clone is expanded.

j_gene | d_gene | v_gene | abundance | CDR3nt | CDR3aa
TRBJ1-1 | TRBD1 | TRBV5-5 | few | TGTGCCAGCAGCTTGGTGGGGACAGGGACCGGCAGGGTGGAAGCTTTCTTT | CASSLVGTGTGRVEAFF
TRBJ2-7 | - | TRBV5-4 | few | TGTGCCAGCAGCTTCCCGGGTCTATCCTACGAGCAGTACTTC | CASSFPGLSYEQYF
TRBJ1-4 | - | TRBV30 | many | TGTGCCGTTGAATCAACTAATGAAAAACTGTTTTTT | CAVESTNEKLFF
TRBJ2-3 | - | TRBV5-4 | - | TGTGCCAGCAGCCGCGACAGACGCCCAGATACGCAGTATTTT | CASSRDRRPDTQYF
TRBJ1-6 | - | TRBV7-8 | few | TGTGCCAGCAGCTTGTATGGCCTTACGGGTTCACCCCTCCACTTT | CASSLYGLTGSPLHF
TRBJ1-2 | - | TRBV5-1 | - | TGCGCCAGCACGGAAAGGAGGGGATATGGCTACACCTTC | CASTERRGYGYTF
TRBJ2-3 | - | TRBV15 | few | TGTGCCACCAGCAGAGATTCGGATTGGGGGGCTGGCACAGATACGCAGTATTTT | CATSRDSDWGAGTDTQYF
TRBJ1-6 | - | TRBV9 | - | TGTGCCAGCAGCGTAGGGACGGAATATAATTCACCCCTCCACTTT | CASSVGTEYNSPLHF
TRBJ2-7 | - | TRBV19 | - | TGTGCCAGTAGTATTGAGGGGGGCTACGAGCAGTACTTC | CASSIEGGYEQYF
TRBJ2-7 | - | TRBV2 | - | TGTGCCAGCAGGTCCGGGTGGGATTCCTACGAGCAGTACTTC | CASRSGWDSYEQYF
TRBJ1-1 | - | TRBV7-8 | few | TGTGCCAGCAGCACGGGCAGGGGCACTGAAGCTTTCTTT | CASSTGRGTEAFF
TRBJ2-6 | TRBD1 | TRBV6-5 | - | TGTGCCAGCAGCCTCGACAGGGGGCTAATCTCTGGGGCCAACGTCCTGACTTTC | CASSLDRGLISGANVLTF
TRBJ1-5 | - | TRBV6-5 | few | TGTGCCAGCAGTACCGGACGGACAGAACGGGGCTCCCAGCATTTT | CASSTGRTERGSQHF
TRBJ2-1 | TRBD2 | TRBV11-3 | many | TGTGCCAGCAGCCGAGGTGCTAGCGGGGGGCCCCTGGGGAATGAGCAGTTCTTC | CASSRGASGGPLGNEQFF
TRBJ2-7 | - | TRBV5-1 | - | TGCGCCAGCAGCGAGGAAGTGGCCTACGAGCAGTACTTC | CASSEEVAYEQYF
TRBJ2-7 | TRBD1 | TRBV11-2 | - | TGTGCCAGCAGCTTAGGGACAGGGGGCCCATCATCCTACGAGCAGTACTTC | CASSLGTGGPSSYEQYF
TRBJ2-7 | - | TRBV20-1 | few | TGCAGTGCTGGCCACTACGAGCAGTACTTC | CSAGHYEQYF
TRBJ1-1 | - | TRBV28 | - | TGTGCCAGCAGGGTAATAATTGGGGGGAACACTGAAGCTTTCTTT | CASRVIIGGNTEAFF
TRBJ1-1 | TRBD1 | TRBV18 | few | TGTGCCAGCTCACCGGACCTTTTGCGGACAGGGGACACTGAAGCTTTCTTT | CASSPDLLRTGDTEAFF
TRBJ2-3 | TRBD2 | TRBV11-2 | - | TGTGCCAGCAGCTCGCTCGGTTTGGGGACTAGGGGAGATACGCAGTATTTT | CASSSLGLGTRGDTQYF
TRBJ2-1 | TRBD1 | TRBV24-1 | - | TGTGCCACCAGTGTCGTTACAGGGGGACGGGGCTACAATGAGCAGTTCTTC | CATSVVTGGRGYNEQFF
TRBJ2-1 | - | TRBV7-9 | - | TGTGCCAGCAGACCGTGGGAGGGGGACTCCTACAATGAGCAGTTCTTC | CASRPWEGDSYNEQFF
TRBJ2-1 | - | TRBV7-9 | - | TGTGCCAGCAGTTTCACCCGGGTCAATGAGCAGTTCTTC | CASSFTRVNEQFF
TRBJ1-5 | TRBD1 | TRBV5-6 | once | TGTGCCAGCAGCTTGGGGGCGACAGGGGCCAATCAGCCCCAGCATTTT | CASSLGATGANQPQHF
TRBJ2-7 | - | TRBV7-2 | - | TGTGCCAGCACCACGGCGGAACACTACGAGCAGTACTTC | CASTTAEHYEQYF
TRBJ2-2 | TRBD1 | TRBV14 | - | TGTGCCAGCAGCCCGCCGGGACAGGGACACACCGGGGAGCTGTTTTTT | CASSPPGQGHTGELFF
TRBJ1-6 | - | TRBV15 | few | TGTGCCACCAGCAGAGATCTCCCCGGGGGCGGGTCACCCCTCCACTTT | CATSRDLPGGGSPLHF
TRBJ2-7 | - | TRBV6-6 | few | TGTGCCAGCAGTTACGAAGCGGCAGGATACGAGCAGTACTTC | CASSYEAAGYEQYF
TRBJ2-1 | TRBD1 | TRBV29-1 | - | TGCAGCGCCTGTGGGGACAGGGGAGGTGAGCAGTTCTTC | CSACGDRGGEQFF
TRBJ2-1 | - | TRBV12-3/TRBV12-4 | many | TGTGCCAGCAGGGACAATGAGCAGTTCTTC | CASRDNEQFF
TRBJ2-3 | TRBD1 | TRBV7-2 | few | TGTGCCAGCAGCTTAGGGACAGGGTATCCCCGCCGTAGCACAGATACGCAGTATTTT | CASSLGTGYPRRSTDTQYF
TRBJ2-3 | - | TRBV23-1 | few | TGCGCCAGCAGTCTTTCGCAGTATTTT | CASSLSQYF
TRBJ2-3 | - | TRBV7-2 | few | TGTGCCAGCAGCTTCTTCGGGGGGCCCGGCACAGATACGCAGTATTTT | CASSFFGGPGTDTQYF
TRBJ2-1 | TRBD1 | TRBV4-3 | - | TGCGCCAGAAGCCAAGATGACAGGGGGATCGATGAGCAGTTCTTC | CARSQDDRGIDEQFF
TRBJ2-4 | - | TRBV2 | - | TGTGCCAGCAGTGATACCGGGATTGGTCTGGGCAAAAACATTCAGTACTTC | CASSDTGIGLGKNIQYF
TRBJ1-2 | - | TRBV4-3 | few | TGCGCCAGCAGCCAAGAACTGCAGGTTAACTATGGCTACACCTTC | CASSQELQVNYGYTF
TRBJ2-1 | TRBD2 | TRBV3-1 | few | TGTGCCAGCAGCCCCCTAGCGGGAGGGGCCTACAATGAGCAGTTCTTC | CASSPLAGGAYNEQFF
TRBJ2-5 | - | TRBV10-3 | - | TGTGCCATCAGTGACGAAGCGGCCGGGACCCAGTACTTC | CAISDEAAGTQYF
TRBJ2-3 | - | TRBV7-9 | - | TGTGCCAGCACCCCGGGGGCGGGAGATACGCAGTATTTT | CASTPGAGDTQYF
TRBJ1-6 | - | TRBV27 | - | TGTGCCAGCAGTGCAGTGGGAAATTCACCCCTCCACTTT | CASSAVGNSPLHF
TRBJ2-7 | - | TRBV3-1 | few | TGTGCCAGCAGCAGACCGGGACAAGCCTACGAGCAGTACTTC | CASSRPGQAYEQYF
TRBJ1-3 | - | TRBV5-1 | few | TGCGCCAGCAGCTGGACCAGTGACTTCTCTGGAAACACCATATATTTT | CASSWTSDFSGNTIYF